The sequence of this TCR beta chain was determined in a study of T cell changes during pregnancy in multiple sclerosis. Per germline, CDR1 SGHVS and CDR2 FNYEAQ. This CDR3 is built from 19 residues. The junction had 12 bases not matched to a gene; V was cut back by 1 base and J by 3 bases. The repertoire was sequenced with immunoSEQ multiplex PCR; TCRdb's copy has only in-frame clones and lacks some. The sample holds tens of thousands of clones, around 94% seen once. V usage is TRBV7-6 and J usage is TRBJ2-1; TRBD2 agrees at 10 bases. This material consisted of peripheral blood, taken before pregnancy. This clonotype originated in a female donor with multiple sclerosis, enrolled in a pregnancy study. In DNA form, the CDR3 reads TGTGCCAGCAGCTTAGAGTATAGGACTAGCGGAGGGTTCTACAATGAGCAGTTCTTC. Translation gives CASSLEYRTSGGFYNEQFF.